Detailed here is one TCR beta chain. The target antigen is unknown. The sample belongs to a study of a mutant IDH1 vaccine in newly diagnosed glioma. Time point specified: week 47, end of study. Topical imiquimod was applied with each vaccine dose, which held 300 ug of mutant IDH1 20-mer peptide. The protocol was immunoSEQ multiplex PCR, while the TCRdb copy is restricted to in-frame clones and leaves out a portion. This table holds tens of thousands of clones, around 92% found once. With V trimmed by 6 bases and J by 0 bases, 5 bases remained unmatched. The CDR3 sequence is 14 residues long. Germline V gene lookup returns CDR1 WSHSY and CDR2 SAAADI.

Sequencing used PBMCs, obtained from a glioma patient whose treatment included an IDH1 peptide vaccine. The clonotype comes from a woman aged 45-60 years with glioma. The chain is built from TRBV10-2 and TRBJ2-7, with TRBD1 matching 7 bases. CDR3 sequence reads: CASRDRIGSYEQYF. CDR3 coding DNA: TGCGCCAGCAGGGACAGGATCGGCTCCTACGAGCAGTACTTC.